The 8 T cell receptor beta chains in this list originate from one sample, sequenced in a study of control samples from healthy donors and cancer patients. The data were produced by immunoSEQ multiplex PCR, yet TCRdb's version contains in-frame clones alone and is incomplete. Among roughly 150,000 clones, approximately 88% were seen once, and the ten largest hold 4% to 5.5%. Source material: blood. These receptors came from a man aged 25-45 years in good health.

V gene TRBV6-1 combines with J gene TRBJ2-7; the D is unclear. This CDR3 is built from 13 residues. V lost 1 base to trimming and J lost 3 bases, with 7 bases between them. Germline CDR1 and CDR2: MNHNS and SASEGT. This chain's CDR3 is CASSEGRNYEQYF. The DNA of the CDR3 is TGTGCCAGCAGTGAAGGCCGCAACTACGAGCAGTACTTC.

The rearrangement links TRBV9 to TRBJ2-5, with 7 bases identical to TRBD2. The CDR3 is made up of 14 amino acids. Trimming removed 4 bases from V and 2 bases from J; junction bases left unmatched: 5. The germline V gene encodes CDR1 SGDLS and CDR2 YYNGEE. This CDR3 is CASSPWEGQETQYF. The CDR3 DNA follows: TGTGCCAGCAGCCCCTGGGAGGGACAAGAGACCCAGTACTTC.

This clone was seen only once. The rearrangement uses TRBV24-1 and TRBJ1-5; weak D call: TRBD1 (5 bases). Trimming left V 9 bases short and J 2 bases short, with 19 bases between. Germline CDR1 reads KGHDR; CDR2 reads SFDVKD. The CDR3 contains 16 residues. This CDR3 is CATSPSAGPGNQPQHF. CDR3 DNA sequence: TGTGCCACCTCCCCCTCCGCAGGGCCCGGCAATCAGCCCCAGCATTTT.

The V gene is TRBV19, the J gene TRBJ2-3, with D uncertain. With 6 bases removed from V and 4 bases from J, the gap between germline ends came to 5 bases. Germline CDR1 reads LNHDA; CDR2 reads SQIVND (reference sequence). The CDR3 length is 11 residues. Here the CDR3 reads CASRQSDTQYF. CDR3 nucleotides: TGTGCCAGTAGGCAATCAGATACGCAGTATTTT.

CDR3 nucleotides: TGTGCCAGCAGTTTAGCGCCGGATCAGCCCCAGCATTTT. Translating it yields CASSLAPDQPQHF. The genes are TRBV12-3 or TRBV12-4 and TRBJ1-5; D not certain. V was pared by 0 bases and J by 5 bases, with 5 bases between. The length of the CDR3 is 13 residues.

The chain uses TRBV20-1 and TRBJ2-3; 9 bases map to TRBD2. With V trimmed by 3 bases and J by 2 bases, 6 bases remained unmatched. CDR1 and CDR2 from the germline V gene are DFQATT and SNEGSKA (reference sequence). CDR3 length: 15 amino acids. CDR3: CSASPAGGITDTQYF. DNA for the CDR3: TGCAGTGCTAGTCCTGCGGGGGGGATCACAGATACGCAGTATTTT.

CDR3: CASSPRTSGRPSYNEQFF. The CDR3 bases are TGTGCCAGCAGCCCAAGGACTAGCGGGAGACCCTCCTACAATGAGCAGTTCTTC. The chain carries TRBV7-9 and TRBJ2-1; 13 bases agree with TRBD2. This CDR3 spans 18 amino acids. The germline V gene has CDR1 SEHNR and CDR2 FQNEAQ (reference sequence). Trimming removed 5 bases from V and 0 bases from J; junction bases left unmatched: 7. Complete variable domain (other parts from reference TRBV7-9 and TRBJ2-1): DTGVSQNPRHKITKRGQNVTFRCDPISEHNRLYWYRQTLGQGPEFLTYFQNEAQLEKSRLLSDRFSAERPKGSFSTLEIQRTEQGDSAMYLCASSPRTSGRPSYNEQFFGPGTRLTVL.

The V and J genes are TRBV7-9 and TRBJ1-3, with D possibly TRBD1 on 6 matching bases. This CDR3 comprises 15 residues. Germline values: CDR1 SEHNR, CDR2 FQNEAQ (reference sequence). V was pared by 5 bases and J by 4 bases, with 15 bases between. This CDR3 reads CASSPLTGQGNTIYF. The CDR3 bases are TGTGCCAGCAGCCCCCTGACTGGACAGGGAAACACCATATATTTT.